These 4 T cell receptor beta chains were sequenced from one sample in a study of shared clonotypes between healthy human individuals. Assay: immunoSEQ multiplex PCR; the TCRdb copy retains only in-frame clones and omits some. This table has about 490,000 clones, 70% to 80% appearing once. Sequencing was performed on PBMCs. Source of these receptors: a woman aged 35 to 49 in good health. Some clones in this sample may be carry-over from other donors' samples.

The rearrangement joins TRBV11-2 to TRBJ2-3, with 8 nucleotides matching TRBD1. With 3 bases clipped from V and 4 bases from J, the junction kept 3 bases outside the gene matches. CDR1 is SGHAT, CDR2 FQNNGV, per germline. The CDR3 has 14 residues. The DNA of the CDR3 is TGTGCCAGCAGCTTCGACAGGGGCTCAGATACGCAGTATTTT. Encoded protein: CASSFDRGSDTQYF.

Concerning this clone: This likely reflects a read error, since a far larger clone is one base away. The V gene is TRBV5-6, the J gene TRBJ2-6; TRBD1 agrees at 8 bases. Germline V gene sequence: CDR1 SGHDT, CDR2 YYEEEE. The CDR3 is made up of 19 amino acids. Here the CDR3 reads CASCLADRGWVSGANVLTF. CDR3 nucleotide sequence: TGTGCCAGCTGCTTGGCCGACAGGGGTTGGGTCTCTGGGGCCAACGTCCTGACTTTC.

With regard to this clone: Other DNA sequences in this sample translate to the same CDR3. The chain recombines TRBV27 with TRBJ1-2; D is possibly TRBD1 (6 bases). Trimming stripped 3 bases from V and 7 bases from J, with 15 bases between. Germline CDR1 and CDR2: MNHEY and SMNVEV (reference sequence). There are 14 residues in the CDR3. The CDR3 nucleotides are TGTGCCAGCAGTTTGGGGGGGGGCGTCGGTGGCTACACCTTC. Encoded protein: CASSLGGGVGGYTF.

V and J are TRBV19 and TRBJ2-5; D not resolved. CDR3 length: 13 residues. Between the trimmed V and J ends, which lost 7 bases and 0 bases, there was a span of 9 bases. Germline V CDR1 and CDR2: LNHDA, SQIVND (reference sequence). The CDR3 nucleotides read TGTGCCAGTAAGAACAAGTACCAAGAGACCCAGTACTTC. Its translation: CASKNKYQETQYF.